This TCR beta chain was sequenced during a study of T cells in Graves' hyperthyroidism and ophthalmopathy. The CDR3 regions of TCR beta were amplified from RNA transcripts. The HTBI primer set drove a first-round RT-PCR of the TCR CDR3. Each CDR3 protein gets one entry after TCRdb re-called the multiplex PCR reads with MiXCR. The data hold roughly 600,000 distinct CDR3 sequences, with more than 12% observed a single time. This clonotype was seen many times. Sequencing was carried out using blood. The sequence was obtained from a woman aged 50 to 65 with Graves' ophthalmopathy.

The CDR3 is CASSPPGRGFTGELFF. CDR3 DNA: TGTGCCAGCAGCCCCCCTGGCAGGGGGTTTACCGGGGAGCTGTTTTTT. The rearrangement links TRBV7-2 to TRBJ2-2; 7 bases align to TRBD1. Germline V lookup: CDR1 SGHTA, CDR2 FQGNSA. V trimming: 5 bases; J trimming: 5 bases; junction bases outside the gene matches: 11. The CDR3 has 16 residues.